The 2 T cell receptor beta chains below come from one sample, sequenced in a study of cytomegalovirus exposure and HLA in healthy donors. The assay was immunoSEQ multiplex PCR, and TCRdb's table has in-frame clones only and misses some. The sample has some 40,000 clones, 85% to 95% seen once; the top ten hold 3% to 3.5%. The sequencing input was PBMCs. These receptors were collected from a man aged 18 to 35 in good health and CMV-seronegative.

This sequence joins TRBV18 and TRBJ2-5; weak D call: TRBD1 (6 bases). V lost 3 bases, J lost 5 bases, and 13 bases lay in between. This CDR3 spans 14 amino acids. Germline CDR1 KGHSH, CDR2 LQKENI. CDR3 sequence reads: CASSPATGWETQYF. The CDR3 DNA reads TGTGCCAGCTCACCCGCGACAGGTTGGGAGACCCAGTACTTC.

This clone was counted a single time. This sequence joins TRBV2 and TRBJ1-1; D remains ambiguous. The CDR3 is 13 residues long. Per germline, CDR1 SNHLY and CDR2 FYNNEI. V was pared by 8 bases and J by 3 bases, with 13 bases between. The CDR3 loop is CASGRESDTEAFF. The CDR3 DNA reads TGTGCCAGCGGAAGGGAGTCCGACACTGAAGCTTTCTTT.